One T cell receptor (beta chain) is described in this entry. The same CDR3 arises from other DNA sequences in this sample as well. This record belongs to a study of multiple sclerosis patients with progressive multifocal leukoencephalopathy. Profiling relied on immunoSEQ multiplex PCR, and the TCRdb table lists in-frame clones only, not all of them. The table lists 29,000 or so clones, around 92% of them singletons. Specified time point: more than 5 months of natalizumab therapy. Germline-derived CDR1 and CDR2 are SNHLY and FYNNEI. V was trimmed by 4 bases and J by 3 bases, leaving 10 bases between them. This CDR3 region has 13 residues.

The sample in question was PBMCs, obtained from a patient treated with natalizumab. V gene TRBV2 combines with J gene TRBJ2-7; D perhaps matches TRBD2 (6 bases). This clonotype originated in a human donor with multiple sclerosis. CDR3 bases: TGTGCCAGCAGTGGTCGGGACTTCTACGAGCAGTACTTC. Amino acids: CASSGRDFYEQYF.